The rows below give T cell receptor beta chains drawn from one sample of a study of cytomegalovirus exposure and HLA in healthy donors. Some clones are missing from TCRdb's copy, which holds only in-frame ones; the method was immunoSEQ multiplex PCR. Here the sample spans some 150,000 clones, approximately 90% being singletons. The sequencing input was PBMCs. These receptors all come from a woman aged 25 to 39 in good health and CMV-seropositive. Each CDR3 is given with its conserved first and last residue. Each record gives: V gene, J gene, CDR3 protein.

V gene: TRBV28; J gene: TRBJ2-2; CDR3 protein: CASSPRRREVRELFF
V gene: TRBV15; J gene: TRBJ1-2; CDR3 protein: CATSGHRGPFNGYTF
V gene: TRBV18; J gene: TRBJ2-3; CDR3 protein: CASSPRVSDTQYF
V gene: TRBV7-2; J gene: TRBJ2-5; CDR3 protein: CASSLGSLAGEETQYF
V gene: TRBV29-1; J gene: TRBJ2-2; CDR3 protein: CSVAQNTGELFF
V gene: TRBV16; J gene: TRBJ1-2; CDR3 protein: CASSAGTGKNNYGYTF
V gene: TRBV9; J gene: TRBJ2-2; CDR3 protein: CASSVVGAQAGELFF
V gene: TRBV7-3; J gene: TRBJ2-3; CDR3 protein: CASSGGESTDTQYF
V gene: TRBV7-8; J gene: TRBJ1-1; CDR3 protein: CASSIGQANTEAFF
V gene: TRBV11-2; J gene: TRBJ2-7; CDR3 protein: CASSLERGPYEQYF
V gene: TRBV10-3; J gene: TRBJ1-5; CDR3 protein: CAIGTAFLQPQHF
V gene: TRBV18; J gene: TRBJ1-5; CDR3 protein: CASSLIGGENNQPQHF
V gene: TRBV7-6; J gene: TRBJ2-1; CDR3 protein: CASSSSPQGRYNEQFF
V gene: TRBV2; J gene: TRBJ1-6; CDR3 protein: CASRGTVSYNSPLHF
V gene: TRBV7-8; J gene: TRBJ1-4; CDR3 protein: CASSLVGRTTNEKLFF
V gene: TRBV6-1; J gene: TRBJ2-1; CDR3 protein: CASSERASGYNEQFF
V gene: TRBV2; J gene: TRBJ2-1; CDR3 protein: CASTRTAGEQFF
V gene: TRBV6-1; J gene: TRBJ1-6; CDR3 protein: CASSEAGGVDNSPLHF
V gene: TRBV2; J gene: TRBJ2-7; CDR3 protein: CASIQWLAYEQYF
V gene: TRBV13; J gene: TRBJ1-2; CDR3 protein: CASSHLDREGYTF
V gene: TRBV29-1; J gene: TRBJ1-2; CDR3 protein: CSVGQDGYTF
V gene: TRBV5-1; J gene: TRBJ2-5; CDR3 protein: CASSGGQGEETQYF